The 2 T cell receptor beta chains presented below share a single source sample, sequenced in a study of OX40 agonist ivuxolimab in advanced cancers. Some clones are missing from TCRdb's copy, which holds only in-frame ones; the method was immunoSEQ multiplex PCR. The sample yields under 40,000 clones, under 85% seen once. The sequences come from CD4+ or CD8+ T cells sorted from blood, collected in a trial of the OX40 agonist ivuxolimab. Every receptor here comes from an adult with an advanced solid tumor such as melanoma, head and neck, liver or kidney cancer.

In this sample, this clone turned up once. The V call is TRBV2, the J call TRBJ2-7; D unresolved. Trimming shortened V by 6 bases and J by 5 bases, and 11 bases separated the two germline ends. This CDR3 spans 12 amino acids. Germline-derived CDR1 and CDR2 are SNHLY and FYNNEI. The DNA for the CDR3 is TGTGCCAGCAGCGTGCTCGGAGACGAGCAGTACGTC. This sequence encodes CASSVLGDEQYV.

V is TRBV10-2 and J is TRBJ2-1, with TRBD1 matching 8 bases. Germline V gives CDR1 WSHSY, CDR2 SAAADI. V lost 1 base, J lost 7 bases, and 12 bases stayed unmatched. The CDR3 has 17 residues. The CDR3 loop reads CASSEFGGRGLGNEQFF. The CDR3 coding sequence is TGCGCCAGCAGTGAGTTTGGAGGCAGGGGGCTAGGAAATGAGCAGTTCTTC.